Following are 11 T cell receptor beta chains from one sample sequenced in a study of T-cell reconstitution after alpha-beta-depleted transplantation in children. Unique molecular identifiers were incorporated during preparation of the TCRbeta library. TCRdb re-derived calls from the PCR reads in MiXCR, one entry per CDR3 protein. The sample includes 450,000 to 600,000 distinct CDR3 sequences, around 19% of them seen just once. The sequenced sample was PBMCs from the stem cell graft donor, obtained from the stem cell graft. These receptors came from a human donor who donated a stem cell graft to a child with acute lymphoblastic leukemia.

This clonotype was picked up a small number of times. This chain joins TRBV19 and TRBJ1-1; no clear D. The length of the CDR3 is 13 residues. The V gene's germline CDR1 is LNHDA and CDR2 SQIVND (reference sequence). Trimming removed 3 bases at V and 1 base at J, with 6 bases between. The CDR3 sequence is CASSMGGNTEAFF. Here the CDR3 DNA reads TGTGCCAGTAGTATGGGAGGGAACACTGAAGCTTTCTTT.

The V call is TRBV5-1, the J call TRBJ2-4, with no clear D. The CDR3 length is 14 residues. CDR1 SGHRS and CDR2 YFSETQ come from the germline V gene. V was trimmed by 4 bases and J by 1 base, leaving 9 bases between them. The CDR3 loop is CASSLTVAKNIQYF. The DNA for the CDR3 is TGCGCCAGCAGCCTGACGGTTGCCAAAAACATTCAGTACTTC.

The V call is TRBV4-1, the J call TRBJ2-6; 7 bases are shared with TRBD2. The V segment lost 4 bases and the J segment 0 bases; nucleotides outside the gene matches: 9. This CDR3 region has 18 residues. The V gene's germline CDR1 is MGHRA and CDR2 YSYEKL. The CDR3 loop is CASSPGAGRGSGANVLTF. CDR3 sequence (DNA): TGCGCCAGCAGCCCGGGAGCGGGACGGGGCTCTGGGGCCAACGTCCTGACTTTC.

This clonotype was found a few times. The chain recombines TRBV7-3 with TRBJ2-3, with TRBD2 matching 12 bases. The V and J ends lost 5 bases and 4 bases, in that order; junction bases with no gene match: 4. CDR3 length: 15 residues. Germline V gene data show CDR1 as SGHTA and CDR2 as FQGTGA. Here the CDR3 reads CASSPTSGRADTQYF. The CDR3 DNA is TGTGCCAGCAGCCCGACTAGCGGGAGAGCAGATACGCAGTATTTT.

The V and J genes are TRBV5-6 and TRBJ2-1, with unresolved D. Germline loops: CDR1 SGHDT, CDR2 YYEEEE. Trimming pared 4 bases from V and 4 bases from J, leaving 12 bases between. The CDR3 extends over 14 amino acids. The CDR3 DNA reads TGTGCCAGCAGCCCGGACGGATTTTACAATGAGCAGTTCTTC. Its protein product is CASSPDGFYNEQFF.

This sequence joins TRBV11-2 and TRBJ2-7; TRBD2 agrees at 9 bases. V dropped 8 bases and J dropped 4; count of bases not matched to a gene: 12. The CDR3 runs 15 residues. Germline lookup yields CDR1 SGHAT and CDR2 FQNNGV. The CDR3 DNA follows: TGTGCCAGCTACAAAAATAGCGGGAGAAGGTACGAGCAGTACTTC. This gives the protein CASYKNSGRRYEQYF.

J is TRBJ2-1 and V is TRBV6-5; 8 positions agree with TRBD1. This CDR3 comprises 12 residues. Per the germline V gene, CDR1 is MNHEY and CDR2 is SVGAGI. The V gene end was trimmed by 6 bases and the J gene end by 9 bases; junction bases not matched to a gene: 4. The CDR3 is CASSDRGGEQFF. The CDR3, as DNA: TGTGCCAGCAGCGACAGGGGCGGTGAGCAGTTCTTC.

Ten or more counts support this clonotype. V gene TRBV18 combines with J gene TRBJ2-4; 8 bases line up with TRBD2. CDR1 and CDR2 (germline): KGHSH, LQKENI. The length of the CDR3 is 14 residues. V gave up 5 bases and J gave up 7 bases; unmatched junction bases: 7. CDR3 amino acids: CASSTSGGLNIQYF. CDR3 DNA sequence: TGTGCCAGCTCAACTTCGGGGGGGCTGAACATTCAGTACTTC.

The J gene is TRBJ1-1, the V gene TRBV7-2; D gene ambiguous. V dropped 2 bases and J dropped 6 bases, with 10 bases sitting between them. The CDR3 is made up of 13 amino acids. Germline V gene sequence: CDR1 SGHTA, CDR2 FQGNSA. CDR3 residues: CASSLIVQSEAFF. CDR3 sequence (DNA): TGTGCCAGCAGCTTAATTGTGCAGTCTGAAGCTTTCTTT.

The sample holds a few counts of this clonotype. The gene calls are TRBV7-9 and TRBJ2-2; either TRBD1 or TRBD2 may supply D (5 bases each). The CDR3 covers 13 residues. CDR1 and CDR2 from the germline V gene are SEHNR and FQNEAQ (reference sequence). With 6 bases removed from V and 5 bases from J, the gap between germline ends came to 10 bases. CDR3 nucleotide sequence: TGTGCCAGCAGGCCCTGGGGGACCGGGGAGCTGTTTTTT. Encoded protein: CASRPWGTGELFF.

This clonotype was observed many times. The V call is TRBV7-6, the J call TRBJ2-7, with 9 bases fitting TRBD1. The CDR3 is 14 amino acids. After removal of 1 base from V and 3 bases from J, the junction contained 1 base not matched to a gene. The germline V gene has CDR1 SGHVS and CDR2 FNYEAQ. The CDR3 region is CASSLGDRDYEQYF. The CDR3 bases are TGTGCCAGCAGCTTAGGGGACAGGGACTACGAGCAGTACTTC.